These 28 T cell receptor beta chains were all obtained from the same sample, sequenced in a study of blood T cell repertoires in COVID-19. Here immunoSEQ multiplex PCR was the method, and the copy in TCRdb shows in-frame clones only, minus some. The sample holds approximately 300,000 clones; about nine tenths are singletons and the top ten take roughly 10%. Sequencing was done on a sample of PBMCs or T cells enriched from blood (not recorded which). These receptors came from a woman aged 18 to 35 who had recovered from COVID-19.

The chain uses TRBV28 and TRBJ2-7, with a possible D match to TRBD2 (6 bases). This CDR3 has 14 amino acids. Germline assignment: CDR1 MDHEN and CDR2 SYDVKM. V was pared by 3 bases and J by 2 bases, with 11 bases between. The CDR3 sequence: CASSLGRRAYEQYF. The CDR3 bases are TGTGCCAGCAGTTTGGGGAGGCGGGCCTACGAGCAGTACTTC. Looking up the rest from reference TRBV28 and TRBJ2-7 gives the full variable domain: DVKVTQSSRYLVKRTGEKVFLECVQDMDHENMFWYRQDPGLGLRLIYFSYDVKMKEKGDIPEGYSVSREKKERFSLILESASTNQTSMYLCASSLGRRAYEQYFGPGTRLTVT.

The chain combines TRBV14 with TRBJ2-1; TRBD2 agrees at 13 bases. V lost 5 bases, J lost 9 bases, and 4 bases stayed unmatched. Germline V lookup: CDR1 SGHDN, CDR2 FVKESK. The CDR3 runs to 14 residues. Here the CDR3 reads CASSRLAGGREQFF. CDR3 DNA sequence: TGTGCCAGCAGCAGACTAGCGGGGGGACGTGAGCAGTTCTTC.

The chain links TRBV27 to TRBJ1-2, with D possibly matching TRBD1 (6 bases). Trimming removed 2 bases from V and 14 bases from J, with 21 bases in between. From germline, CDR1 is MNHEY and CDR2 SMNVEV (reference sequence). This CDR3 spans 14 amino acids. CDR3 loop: CASSLSGGEGGETF. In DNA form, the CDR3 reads TGTGCCAGCAGTTTAAGTGGCGGGGAGGGGGGTGAAACCTTC.

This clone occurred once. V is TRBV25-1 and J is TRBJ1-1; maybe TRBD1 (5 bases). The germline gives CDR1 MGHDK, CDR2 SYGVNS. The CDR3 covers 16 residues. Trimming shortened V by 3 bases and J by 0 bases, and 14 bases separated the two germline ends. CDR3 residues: CASSEARRGLNTEAFF. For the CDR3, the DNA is TGTGCCAGCAGTGAGGCCCGGCGGGGGTTGAACACTGAAGCTTTCTTT.

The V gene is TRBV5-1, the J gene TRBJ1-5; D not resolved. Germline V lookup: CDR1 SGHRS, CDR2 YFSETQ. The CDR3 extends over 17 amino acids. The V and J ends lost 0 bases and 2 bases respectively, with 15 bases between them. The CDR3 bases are TGCGCCAGCAGCTTGGCCAAGCGGGAAGAGGGCAATCAGCCCCAGCATTTT. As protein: CASSLAKREEGNQPQHF.

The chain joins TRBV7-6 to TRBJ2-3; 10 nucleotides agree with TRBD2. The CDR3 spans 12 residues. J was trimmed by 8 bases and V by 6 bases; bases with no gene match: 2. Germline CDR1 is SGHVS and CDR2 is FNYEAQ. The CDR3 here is CASSSSGSTQYF. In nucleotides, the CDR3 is TGTGCCAGCAGTTCTAGCGGGAGTACGCAGTATTTT.

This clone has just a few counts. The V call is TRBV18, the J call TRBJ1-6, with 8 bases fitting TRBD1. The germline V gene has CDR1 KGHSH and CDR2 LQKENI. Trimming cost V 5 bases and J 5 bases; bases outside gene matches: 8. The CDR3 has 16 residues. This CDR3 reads CASSSGQGLDNSPLHF. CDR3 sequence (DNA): TGTGCCAGCTCATCCGGACAGGGTCTGGATAATTCACCCCTCCACTTT.

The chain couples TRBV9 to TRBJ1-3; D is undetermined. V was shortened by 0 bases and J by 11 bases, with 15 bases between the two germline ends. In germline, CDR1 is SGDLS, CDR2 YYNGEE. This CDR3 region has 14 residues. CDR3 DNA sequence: TGTGCCAGCAGCGTAGATCCCGGTGCGAGGGCCATATATTTT. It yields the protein CASSVDPGARAIYF.

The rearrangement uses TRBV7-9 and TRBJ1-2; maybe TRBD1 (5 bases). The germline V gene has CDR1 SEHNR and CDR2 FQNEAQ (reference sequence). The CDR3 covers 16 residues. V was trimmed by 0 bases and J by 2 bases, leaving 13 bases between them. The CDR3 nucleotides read TGTGCCAGCAGCTTAGCTCAGGGAAACGGGAACTATGGCTACACCTTC. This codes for CASSLAQGNGNYGYTF.

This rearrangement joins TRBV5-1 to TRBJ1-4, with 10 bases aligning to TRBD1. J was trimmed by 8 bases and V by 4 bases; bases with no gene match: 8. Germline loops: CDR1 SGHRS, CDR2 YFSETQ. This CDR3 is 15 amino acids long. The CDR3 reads CASSHDRGLYEKLFF. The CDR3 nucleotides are TGCGCCAGCAGCCATGACAGGGGGCTATACGAAAAACTGTTTTTT. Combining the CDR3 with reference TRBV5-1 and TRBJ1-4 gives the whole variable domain KAGVTQTPRYLIKTRGQQVTLSCSPISGHRSVSWYQQTPGQGLQFLFEYFSETQRNKGNFPGRFSGRQFSNSRSEMNVSTLELGDSALYLCASSHDRGLYEKLFFGSGTQLSVL.

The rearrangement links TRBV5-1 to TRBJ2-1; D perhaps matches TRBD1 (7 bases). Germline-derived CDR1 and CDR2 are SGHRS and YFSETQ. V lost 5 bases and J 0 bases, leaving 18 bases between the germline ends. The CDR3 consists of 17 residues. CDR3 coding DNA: TGCGCCAGCAGGCCGGGGCAGGGGGGCAGCTCCTACAATGAGCAGTTCTTC. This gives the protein CASRPGQGGSSYNEQFF.

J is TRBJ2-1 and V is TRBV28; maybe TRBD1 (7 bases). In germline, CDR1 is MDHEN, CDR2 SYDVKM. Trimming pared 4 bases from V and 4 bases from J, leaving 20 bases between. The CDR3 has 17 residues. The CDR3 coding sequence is TGTGCCAGCAGTTCAGCAGGGGGGCGCGGGTCTTACAATGAGCAGTTCTTC. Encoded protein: CASSSAGGRGSYNEQFF. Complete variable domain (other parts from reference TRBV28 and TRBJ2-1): DVKVTQSSRYLVKRTGEKVFLECVQDMDHENMFWYRQDPGLGLRLIYFSYDVKMKEKGDIPEGYSVSREKKERFSLILESASTNQTSMYLCASSSAGGRGSYNEQFFGPGTRLTVL.

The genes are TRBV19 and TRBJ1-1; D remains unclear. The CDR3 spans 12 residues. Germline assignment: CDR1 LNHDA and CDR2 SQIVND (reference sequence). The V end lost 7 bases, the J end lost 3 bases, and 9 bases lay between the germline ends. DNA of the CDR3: TGTGCCAGTAATCAGGTCTACACTGAAGCTTTCTTT. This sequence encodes CASNQVYTEAFF.

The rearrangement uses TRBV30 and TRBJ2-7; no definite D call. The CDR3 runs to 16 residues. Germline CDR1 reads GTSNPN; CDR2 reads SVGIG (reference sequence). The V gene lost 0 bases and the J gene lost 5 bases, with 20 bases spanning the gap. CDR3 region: CAWSVNSSPTLHEQYF. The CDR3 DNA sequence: TGTGCCTGGAGTGTAAATTCGTCCCCTACCCTACACGAGCAGTACTTC.

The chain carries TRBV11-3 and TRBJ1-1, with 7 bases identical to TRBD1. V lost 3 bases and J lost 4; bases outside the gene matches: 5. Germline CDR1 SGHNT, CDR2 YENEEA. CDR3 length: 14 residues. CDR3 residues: CASSFTGESTEAFF. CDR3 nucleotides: TGTGCCAGCAGCTTTACAGGGGAAAGCACTGAAGCTTTCTTT.

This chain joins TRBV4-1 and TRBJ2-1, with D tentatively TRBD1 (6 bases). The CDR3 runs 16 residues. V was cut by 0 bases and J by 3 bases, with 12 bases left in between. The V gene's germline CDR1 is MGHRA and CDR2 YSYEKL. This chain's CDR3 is CASSQETGNLYNEQFF. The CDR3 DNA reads TGCGCCAGCAGCCAAGAAACAGGGAATCTCTACAATGAGCAGTTCTTC.

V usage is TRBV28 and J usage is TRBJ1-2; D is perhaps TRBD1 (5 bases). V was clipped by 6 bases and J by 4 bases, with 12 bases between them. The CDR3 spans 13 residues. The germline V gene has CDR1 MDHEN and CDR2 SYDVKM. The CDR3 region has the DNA TGTGCCAGCAGCCTACAGGTTTCCTATGGCTACACCTTC. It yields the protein CASSLQVSYGYTF.

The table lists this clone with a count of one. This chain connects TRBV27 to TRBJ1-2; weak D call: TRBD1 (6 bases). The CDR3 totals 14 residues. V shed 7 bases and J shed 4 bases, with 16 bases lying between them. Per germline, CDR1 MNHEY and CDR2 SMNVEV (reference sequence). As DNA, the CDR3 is TGTGCCAGCAAATACGCAGGGGCGGGCTATGGCTACACCTTC. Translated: CASKYAGAGYGYTF.

This chain's CDR3 is CASSPRTGALPGANVLTF. CDR3 coding DNA: TGTGCCAGCAGTCCGAGGACAGGGGCCCTACCTGGGGCCAACGTCCTGACTTTC. V and J are TRBV28 and TRBJ2-6; 9 bases are a match to TRBD1. The ends lost 5 bases at V and 2 bases at J; junction bases unmatched: 10. CDR1 and CDR2 (germline): MDHEN, SYDVKM. The CDR3 runs to 18 residues.

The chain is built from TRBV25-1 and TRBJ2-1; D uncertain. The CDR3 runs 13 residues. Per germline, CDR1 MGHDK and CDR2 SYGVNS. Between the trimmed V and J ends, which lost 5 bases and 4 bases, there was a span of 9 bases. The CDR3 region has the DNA TGTGCCAGCAGTAATTACCGGTACAATGAGCAGTTCTTC. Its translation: CASSNYRYNEQFF.

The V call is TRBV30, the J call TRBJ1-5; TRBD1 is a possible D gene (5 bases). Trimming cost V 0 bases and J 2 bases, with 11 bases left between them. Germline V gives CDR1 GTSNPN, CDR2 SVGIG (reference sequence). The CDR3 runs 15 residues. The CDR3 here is CAWSVAGTGNQPQHF. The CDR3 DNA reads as TGTGCCTGGAGTGTAGCGGGGACGGGCAATCAGCCCCAGCATTTT.

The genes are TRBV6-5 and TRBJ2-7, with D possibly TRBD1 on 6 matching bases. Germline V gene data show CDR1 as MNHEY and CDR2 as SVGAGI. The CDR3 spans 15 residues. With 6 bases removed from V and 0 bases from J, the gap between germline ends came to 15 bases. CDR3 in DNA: TGTGCCAGCAGCACGGGGTGGACAGTCTCCTACGAGCAGTACTTC. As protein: CASSTGWTVSYEQYF.

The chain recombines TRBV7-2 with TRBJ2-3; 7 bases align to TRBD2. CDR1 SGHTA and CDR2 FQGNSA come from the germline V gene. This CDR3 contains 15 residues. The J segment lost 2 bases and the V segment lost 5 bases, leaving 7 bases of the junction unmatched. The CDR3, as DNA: TGTGCCAGCAGCCAAGGACTAGTAAACACAGATACGCAGTATTTT. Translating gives CASSQGLVNTDTQYF.

CDR3 coding DNA: TGTGCCAGTAGCGGGGTCTCCTACGAGCAGTACTTC. Amino acid sequence: CASSGVSYEQYF. This chain uses TRBV19 with TRBJ2-7; D may be TRBD2 (5 bases). V was shortened by 6 bases and J by 0 bases, with 6 bases between the two germline ends. CDR3 length equals 12 residues. Germline V lookup: CDR1 LNHDA, CDR2 SQIVND (reference sequence).

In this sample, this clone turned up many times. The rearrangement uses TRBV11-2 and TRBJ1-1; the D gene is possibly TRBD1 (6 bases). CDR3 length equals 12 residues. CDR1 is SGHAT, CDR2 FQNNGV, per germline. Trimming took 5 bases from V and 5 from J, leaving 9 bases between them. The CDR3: CASSGRGTEAFF. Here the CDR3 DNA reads TGTGCCAGCAGCGGAAGGGGGACTGAAGCTTTCTTT.

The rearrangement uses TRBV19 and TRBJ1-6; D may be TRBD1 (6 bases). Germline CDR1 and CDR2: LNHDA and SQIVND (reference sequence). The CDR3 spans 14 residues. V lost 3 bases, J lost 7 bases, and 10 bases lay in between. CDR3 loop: CASSMRQENSPLHF. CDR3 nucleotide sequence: TGTGCCAGTAGTATGAGACAGGAGAATTCACCCCTCCACTTT.

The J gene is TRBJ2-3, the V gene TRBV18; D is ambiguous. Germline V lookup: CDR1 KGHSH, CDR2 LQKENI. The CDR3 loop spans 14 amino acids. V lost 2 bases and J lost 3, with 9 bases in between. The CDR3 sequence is CASSPGPGTDTQYF. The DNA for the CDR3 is TGTGCCAGCTCACCAGGTCCGGGTACAGATACGCAGTATTTT.

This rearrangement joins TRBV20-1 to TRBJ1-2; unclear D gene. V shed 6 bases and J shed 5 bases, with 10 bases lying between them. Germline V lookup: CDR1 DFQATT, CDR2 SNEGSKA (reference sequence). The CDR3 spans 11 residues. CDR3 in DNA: TGCAGTGCGGCAGACGGGTATGGCTACACCTTC. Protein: CSAADGYGYTF.